The subject of this entry is one T cell receptor (beta chain). Its target is unknown. The data derive from a study of breast tumors, draining lymph nodes, adjacent tissues. General study points: Tumor T cell lymph node origin was a supported hypothesis, not proven. The data were judged consistent with most tumor T cells coming from lymph node and expanding in tumor.

TCRdb reanalysed the multiplex PCR reads using MiXCR and keeps one entry per CDR3 protein. The profile covers approximately 90,000 distinct CDR3 sequences, with approximately 29% appearing a single time and 8.1% taken by the ten largest. Samples came from axillary lymph nodes draining the breast cancer. The CDR3 sequence is 14 residues long. Trimming pared 8 bases from V and 0 bases from J, leaving 13 bases between. Germline CDR1 and CDR2: MDHEN and SYDVKM. The sample was axillary lymph node tissue. The rearrangement links TRBV28 to TRBJ1-2; perhaps TRBD1 as D (5 bases). The TCR was taken from a female donor with breast cancer. Some clones in this sample may be carry-over from other donors' samples. The DNA for the CDR3 is TGTGCCAGCGGGGCGATCATAGCTAACTATGGCTACACCTTC. Its protein product is CASGAIIANYGYTF.